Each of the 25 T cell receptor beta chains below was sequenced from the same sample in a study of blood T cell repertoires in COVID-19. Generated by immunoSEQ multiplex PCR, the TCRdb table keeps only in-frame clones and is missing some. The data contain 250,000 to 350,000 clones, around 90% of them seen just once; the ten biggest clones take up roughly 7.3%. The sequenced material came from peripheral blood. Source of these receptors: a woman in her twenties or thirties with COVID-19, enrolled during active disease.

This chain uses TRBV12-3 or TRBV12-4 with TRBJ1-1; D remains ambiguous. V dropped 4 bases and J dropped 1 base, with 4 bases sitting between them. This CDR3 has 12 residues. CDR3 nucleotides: TGTGCCAGCAGTTGGGCGAACACTGAAGCTTTCTTT. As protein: CASSWANTEAFF.

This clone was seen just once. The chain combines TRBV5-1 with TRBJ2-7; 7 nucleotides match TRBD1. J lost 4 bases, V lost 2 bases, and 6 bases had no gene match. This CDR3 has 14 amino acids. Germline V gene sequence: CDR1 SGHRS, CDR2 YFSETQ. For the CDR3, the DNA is TGCGCCAGCAGCTTACAGGGGAATGGGTACGAGCAGTACTTC. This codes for CASSLQGNGYEQYF.

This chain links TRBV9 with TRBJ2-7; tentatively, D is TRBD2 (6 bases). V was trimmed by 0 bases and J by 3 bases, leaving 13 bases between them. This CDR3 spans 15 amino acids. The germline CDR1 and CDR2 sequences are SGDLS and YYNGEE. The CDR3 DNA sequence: TGTGCCAGCAGCGTAGGCGGGGAACTAGTCTACGAGCAGTACTTC. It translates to CASSVGGELVYEQYF.

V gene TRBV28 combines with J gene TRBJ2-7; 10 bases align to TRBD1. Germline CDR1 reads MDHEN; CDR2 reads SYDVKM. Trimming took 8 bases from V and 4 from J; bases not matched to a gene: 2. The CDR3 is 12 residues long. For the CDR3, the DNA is TGTGCCAGCCGACAGGGGGCATACGAGCAGTACTTC. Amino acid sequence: CASRQGAYEQYF.

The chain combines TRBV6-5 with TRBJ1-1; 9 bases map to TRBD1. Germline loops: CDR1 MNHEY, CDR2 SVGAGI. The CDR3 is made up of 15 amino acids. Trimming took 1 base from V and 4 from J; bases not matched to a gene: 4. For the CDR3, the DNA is TGTGCCAGCAGTTACTTTCGACAGGGGGGCACTGAAGCTTTCTTT. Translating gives CASSYFRQGGTEAFF.

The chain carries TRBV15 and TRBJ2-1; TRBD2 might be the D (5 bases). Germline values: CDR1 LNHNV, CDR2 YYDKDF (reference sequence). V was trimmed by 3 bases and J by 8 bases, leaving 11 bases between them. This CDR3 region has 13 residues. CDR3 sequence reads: CATSSRGGDEQFF. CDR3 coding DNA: TGTGCCACCAGCAGCCGAGGAGGCGATGAGCAGTTCTTC.

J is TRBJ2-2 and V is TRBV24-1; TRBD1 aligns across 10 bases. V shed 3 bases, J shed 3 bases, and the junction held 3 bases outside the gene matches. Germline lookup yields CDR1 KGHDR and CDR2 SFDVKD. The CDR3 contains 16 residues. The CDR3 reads CATSDPDRGDTGELFF. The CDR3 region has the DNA TGTGCCACCAGTGATCCGGACAGGGGGGACACCGGGGAGCTGTTTTTT.

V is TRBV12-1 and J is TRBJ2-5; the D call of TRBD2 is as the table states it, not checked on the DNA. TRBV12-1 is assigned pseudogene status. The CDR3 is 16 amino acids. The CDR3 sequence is CASSPSTTPNSETQYF. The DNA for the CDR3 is TGTGCCAGCAGCCCATCCACTACCCCGAATTCAGAGACCCAGTACTTC.

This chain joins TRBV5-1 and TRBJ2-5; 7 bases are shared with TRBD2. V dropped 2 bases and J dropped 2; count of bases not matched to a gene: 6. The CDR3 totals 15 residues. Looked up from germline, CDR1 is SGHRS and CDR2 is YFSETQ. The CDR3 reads CASSFVPSGQETQYF. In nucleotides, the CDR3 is TGCGCCAGCAGCTTCGTCCCTAGCGGACAAGAGACCCAGTACTTC.

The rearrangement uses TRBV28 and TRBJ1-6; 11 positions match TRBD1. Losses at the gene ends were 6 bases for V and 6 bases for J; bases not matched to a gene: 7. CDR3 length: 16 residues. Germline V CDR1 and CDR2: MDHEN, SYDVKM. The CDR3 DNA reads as TGTGCCAGCAGCCAGAGGACAGGGGGCCGTAATTCACCCCTCCACTTT. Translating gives CASSQRTGGRNSPLHF. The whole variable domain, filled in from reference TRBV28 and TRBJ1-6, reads DVKVTQSSRYLVKRTGEKVFLECVQDMDHENMFWYRQDPGLGLRLIYFSYDVKMKEKGDIPEGYSVSREKKERFSLILESASTNQTSMYLCASSQRTGGRNSPLHFGNGTRLTVT.

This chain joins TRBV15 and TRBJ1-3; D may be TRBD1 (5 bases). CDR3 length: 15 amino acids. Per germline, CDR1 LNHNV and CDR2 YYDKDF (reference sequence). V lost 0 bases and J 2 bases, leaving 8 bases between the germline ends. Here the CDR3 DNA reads TGTGCCACCAGCAGAGACGGGGGGGCTGGAAACACCATATATTTT. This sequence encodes CATSRDGGAGNTIYF.

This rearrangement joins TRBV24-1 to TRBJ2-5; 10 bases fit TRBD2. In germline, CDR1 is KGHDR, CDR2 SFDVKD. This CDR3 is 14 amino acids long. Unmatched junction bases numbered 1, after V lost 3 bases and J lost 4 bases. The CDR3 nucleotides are TGTGCCACCAGTGATCGGACTAGCGGAGAGACCCAGTACTTC. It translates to CATSDRTSGETQYF.

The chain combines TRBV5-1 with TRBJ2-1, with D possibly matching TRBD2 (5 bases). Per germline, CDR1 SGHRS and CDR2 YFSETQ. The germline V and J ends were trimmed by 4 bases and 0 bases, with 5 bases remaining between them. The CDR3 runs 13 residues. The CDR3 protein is CASSGSSYNEQFF. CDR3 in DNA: TGCGCCAGCAGCGGGAGCTCCTACAATGAGCAGTTCTTC.

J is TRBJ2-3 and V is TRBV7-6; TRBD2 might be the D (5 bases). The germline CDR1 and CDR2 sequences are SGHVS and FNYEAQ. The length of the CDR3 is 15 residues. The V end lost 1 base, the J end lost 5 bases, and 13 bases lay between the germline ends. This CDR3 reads CASSLGATMKDTQYF. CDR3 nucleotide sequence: TGTGCCAGCAGCTTAGGAGCGACTATGAAAGATACGCAGTATTTT.

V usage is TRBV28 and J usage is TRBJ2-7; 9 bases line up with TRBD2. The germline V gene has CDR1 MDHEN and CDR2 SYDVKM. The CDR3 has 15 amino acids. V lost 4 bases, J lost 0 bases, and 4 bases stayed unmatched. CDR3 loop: CASSSPSGNSYEQYF. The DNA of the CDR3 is TGTGCCAGCAGTTCGCCTAGCGGGAACTCCTACGAGCAGTACTTC.

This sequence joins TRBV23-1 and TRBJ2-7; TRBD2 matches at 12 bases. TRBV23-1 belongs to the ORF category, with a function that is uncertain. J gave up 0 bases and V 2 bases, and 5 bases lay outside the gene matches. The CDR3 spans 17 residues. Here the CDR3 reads CASSQKTSGSRSYEQYF. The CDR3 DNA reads TGCGCCAGCAGTCAAAAGACTAGCGGGAGCCGCTCCTACGAGCAGTACTTC.

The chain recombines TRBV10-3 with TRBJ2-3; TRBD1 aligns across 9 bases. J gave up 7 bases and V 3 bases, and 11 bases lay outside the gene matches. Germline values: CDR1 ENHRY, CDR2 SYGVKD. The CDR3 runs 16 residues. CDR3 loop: CAISEPGQGGPNTQYF. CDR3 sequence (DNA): TGTGCCATCAGTGAACCGGGACAGGGAGGGCCAAATACGCAGTATTTT.

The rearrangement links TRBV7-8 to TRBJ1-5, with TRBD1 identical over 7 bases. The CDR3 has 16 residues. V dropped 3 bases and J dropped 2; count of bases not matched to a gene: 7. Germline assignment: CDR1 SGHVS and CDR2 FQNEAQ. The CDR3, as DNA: TGTGCCAGCAGCTTGACAGGGATGGTAGGCAATCAGCCCCAGCATTTT. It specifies CASSLTGMVGNQPQHF.

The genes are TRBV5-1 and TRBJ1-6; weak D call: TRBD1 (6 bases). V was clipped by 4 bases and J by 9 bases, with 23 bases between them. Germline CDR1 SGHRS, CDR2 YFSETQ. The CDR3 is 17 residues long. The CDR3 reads CASSPQFTGPLGSPLHF. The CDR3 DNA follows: TGCGCCAGCAGCCCGCAATTTACAGGGCCTTTGGGTTCACCCCTCCACTTT.

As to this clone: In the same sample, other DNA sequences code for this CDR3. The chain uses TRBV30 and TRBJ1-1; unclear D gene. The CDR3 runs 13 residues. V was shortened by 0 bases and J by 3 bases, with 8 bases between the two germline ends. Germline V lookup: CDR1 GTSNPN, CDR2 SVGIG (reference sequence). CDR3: CAWSVLRDTEAFF. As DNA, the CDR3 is TGTGCCTGGAGTGTACTCCGGGACACTGAAGCTTTCTTT.

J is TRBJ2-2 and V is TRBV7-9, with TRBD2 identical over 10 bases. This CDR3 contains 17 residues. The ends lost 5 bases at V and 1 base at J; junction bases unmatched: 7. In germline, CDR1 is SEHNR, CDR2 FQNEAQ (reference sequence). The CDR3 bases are TGTGCCAGCAGCGCCTTTAGCGGGAGGTGGAACACCGGGGAGCTGTTTTTT. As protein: CASSAFSGRWNTGELFF.

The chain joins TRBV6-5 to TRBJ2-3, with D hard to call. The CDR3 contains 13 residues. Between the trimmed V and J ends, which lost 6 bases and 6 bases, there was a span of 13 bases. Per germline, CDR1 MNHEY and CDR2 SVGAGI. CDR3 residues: CASRSPGSDTQYF. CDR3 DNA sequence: TGTGCCAGCAGGTCCCCGGGTTCTGATACGCAGTATTTT.

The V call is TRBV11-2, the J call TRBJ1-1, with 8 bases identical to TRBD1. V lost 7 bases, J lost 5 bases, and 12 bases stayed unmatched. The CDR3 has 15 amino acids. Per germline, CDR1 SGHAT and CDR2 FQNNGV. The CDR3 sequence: CASIRTGTFLTEAFF. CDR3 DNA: TGTGCCAGCATCCGGACAGGGACTTTCTTGACTGAAGCTTTCTTT.

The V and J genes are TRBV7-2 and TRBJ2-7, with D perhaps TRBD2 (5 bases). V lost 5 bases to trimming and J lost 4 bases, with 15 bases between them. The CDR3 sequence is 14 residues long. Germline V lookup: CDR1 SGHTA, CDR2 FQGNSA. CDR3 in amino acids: CASSVDYPDYEQYF. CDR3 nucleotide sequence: TGTGCCAGCAGCGTAGACTATCCCGATTACGAGCAGTACTTC.

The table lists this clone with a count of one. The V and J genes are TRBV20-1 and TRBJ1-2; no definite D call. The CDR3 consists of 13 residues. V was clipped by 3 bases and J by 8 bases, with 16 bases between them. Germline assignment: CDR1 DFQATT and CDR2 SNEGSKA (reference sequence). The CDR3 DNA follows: TGCAGTGCTAGTCTGCAGCCAGCGCAAGGCTACACCTTC. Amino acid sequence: CSASLQPAQGYTF.